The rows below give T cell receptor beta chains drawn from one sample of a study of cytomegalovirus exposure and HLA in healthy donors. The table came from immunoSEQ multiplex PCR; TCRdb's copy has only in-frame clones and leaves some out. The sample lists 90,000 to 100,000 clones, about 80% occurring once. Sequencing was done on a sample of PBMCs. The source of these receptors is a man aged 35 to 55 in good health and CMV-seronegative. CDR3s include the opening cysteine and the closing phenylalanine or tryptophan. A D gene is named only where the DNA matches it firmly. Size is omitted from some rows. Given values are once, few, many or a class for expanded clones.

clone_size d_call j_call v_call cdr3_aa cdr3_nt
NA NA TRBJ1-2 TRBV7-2 CASSWGGVEDYGYTF TGTGCCAGCAGCTGGGGGGGCGTTGAAGACTATGGCTACACCTTC
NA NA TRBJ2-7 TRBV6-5 CASRGDSNPYEQYF TGTGCCAGCAGAGGAGACAGCAATCCCTACGAGCAGTACTTC
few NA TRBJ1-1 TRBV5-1 CASSLGDGVTEAFF TGCGCCAGCAGCTTAGGGGATGGGGTCACTGAAGCTTTCTTT
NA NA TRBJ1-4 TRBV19 CASSGRVDEKLFF TGTGCCAGTAGCGGCAGGGTGGACGAAAAACTGTTTTTT
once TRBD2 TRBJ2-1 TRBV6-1 CASHSGRYYNEQFF TGTGCCAGCCACAGCGGGAGGTACTACAATGAGCAGTTCTTC
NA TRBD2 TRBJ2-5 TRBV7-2 CASSLGILAGGTGETQYF TGTGCCAGCAGCTTAGGGATACTAGCGGGGGGCACGGGGGAGACCCAGTACTTC
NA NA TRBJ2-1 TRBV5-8 CASSLRTYSYNEQFF TGTGCCAGCAGCTTGCGGACTTACTCCTACAATGAGCAGTTCTTC
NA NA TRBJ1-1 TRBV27 CATRMSVGNTEAFF TGTGCCACCCGCATGAGTGTCGGGAACACTGAAGCTTTCTTT
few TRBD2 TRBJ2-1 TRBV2 CASSQLASSSYNEQFF TGTGCCAGCAGTCAACTAGCGTCGAGCTCCTACAATGAGCAGTTCTTC
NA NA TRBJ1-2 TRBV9 CASSPGMRRGYTF TGTGCCAGCAGCCCAGGAATGAGACGGGGCTACACCTTC
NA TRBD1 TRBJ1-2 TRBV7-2 CASSLAGTGESYGYTF TGTGCCAGCAGCTTAGCGGGGACAGGGGAGTCCTATGGCTACACCTTC
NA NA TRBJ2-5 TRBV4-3 CASSPNAGFQETQYF TGCGCCAGCAGCCCGAACGCGGGGTTCCAAGAGACCCAGTACTTC
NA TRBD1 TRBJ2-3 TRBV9 CASSAGGQGADTQYF TGTGCCAGCAGCGCCGGGGGACAGGGGGCAGATACGCAGTATTTT
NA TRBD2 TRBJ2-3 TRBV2 CASIRLAGGKDTQYF TGTGCCAGCATTCGGCTAGCGGGAGGGAAAGATACGCAGTATTTT
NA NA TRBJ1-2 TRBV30 CAWSVRGIGGYTF TGTGCCTGGAGTGTGCGGGGTATTGGTGGCTACACCTTC
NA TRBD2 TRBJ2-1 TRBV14 CASSPLAGVGAYNEQFF TGTGCCAGCAGCCCGCTAGCGGGGGTAGGGGCCTACAATGAGCAGTTCTTC
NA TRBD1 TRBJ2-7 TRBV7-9 CSSSLDREISYEQYF TGTTCCAGCAGCTTAGACAGGGAGATTTCCTACGAGCAGTACTTC
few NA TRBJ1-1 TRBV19 CASSLDRLNTEAFF TGTGCCAGTAGTTTAGACAGGTTGAACACTGAAGCTTTCTTT
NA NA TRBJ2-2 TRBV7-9 CASSGRGGELFF TGTGCCAGCAGCGGGCGTGGGGGGGAGCTGTTTTTT
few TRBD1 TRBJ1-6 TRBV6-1 CASSELGGQGAPPLHF TGTGCCAGCAGTGAACTAGGAGGACAGGGTGCTCCACCCCTCCACTTT
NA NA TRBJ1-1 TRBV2 CASQGNTEAFF TGTGCCAGCCAGGGGAACACTGAAGCTTTCTTT
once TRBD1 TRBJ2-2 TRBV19 CASSLNRGTGELFF TGTGCCAGTAGTCTGAACAGGGGTACCGGGGAGCTGTTTTTT
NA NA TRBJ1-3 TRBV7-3 CASSPGGVGNTIYF TGTGCCAGCAGCCCTGGGGGGGTTGGAAACACCATATATTTT
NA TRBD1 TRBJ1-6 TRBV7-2 CASSALTGKNSPLHF TGTGCCAGCAGCGCCCTGACAGGGAAAAATTCACCCCTCCACTTT
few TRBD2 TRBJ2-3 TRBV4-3 CASSPGLADTDTQYF TGCGCCAGCAGCCCCGGACTAGCGGACACAGATACGCAGTATTTT
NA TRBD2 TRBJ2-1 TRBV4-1 CASSQDGGSGGVAGEQFF TGCGCCAGCAGCCAAGATGGCGGTAGCGGGGGCGTGGCGGGCGAGCAGTTCTTC
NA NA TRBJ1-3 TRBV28 CASSLSGDTLYSGNTIYF TGTGCCAGCAGTTTATCTGGGGACACCTTATACTCTGGAAACACCATATATTTT
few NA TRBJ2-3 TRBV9 CASSVDGRRTDTQYF TGTGCCAGCAGCGTTGACGGGAGAAGAACAGATACGCAGTATTTT
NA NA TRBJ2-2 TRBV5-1 CASSPSSNTGELFF TGCGCCAGCAGCCCTTCCAGTAACACCGGGGAGCTGTTTTTT
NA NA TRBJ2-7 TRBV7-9 CSSSPQPGTDFYEQYF TGTTCCAGCAGCCCCCAACCCGGGACTGATTTCTACGAGCAGTACTTC
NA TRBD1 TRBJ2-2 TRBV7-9 CASSSSGQGYPGELFF TGTGCCAGCAGTAGTTCGGGACAGGGGTACCCCGGGGAGCTGTTTTTT
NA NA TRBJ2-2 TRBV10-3 CAISESGGEAGELFF TGTGCCATCAGTGAGTCGGGTGGAGAGGCCGGGGAGCTGTTTTTT
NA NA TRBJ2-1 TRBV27 CASGFSDTVF TGTGCCAGCGGATTCTCGGACACTGTCTTC
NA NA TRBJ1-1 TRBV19 CASKGHRNTEAFF TGTGCCAGTAAGGGACACCGGAACACTGAAGCTTTCTTT
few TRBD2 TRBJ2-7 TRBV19 CASSMNGGSRGEQYF TGTGCCAGTAGTATGAATGGCGGGAGTCGCGGCGAGCAGTACTTC